This entry is about one TCR beta chain. Antigen: not known. The data belong to a study of shared clonotypes between healthy human individuals. In the study overall: CD4 naive and CD4 memory each took three plates per donor, while CD8 naive took two and CD8 memory one. Study-wide results and caveats: Only blood was sampled; tissue repertoires likely differ.

V shed 2 bases and J shed 9 bases, with 7 bases lying between them. The germline CDR1 and CDR2 sequences are DFQATT and SNEGSKA (reference sequence). This CDR3 has 11 amino acids. In the authors' methods: There were no quality scores in the junction-only immunoSEQ sequences, so filtering differed. The table came from immunoSEQ multiplex PCR; TCRdb's copy has only in-frame clones and leaves some out. That table furnishes V, J and clone size, whereas the DNA furnished D and trimming. The repertoire holds 150,000 to 200,000 clones, with approximately 95% as singletons. The V call is TRBV20-1, the J call TRBJ2-2; tentative D call: TRBD1 (5 bases). Sequenced: naive CD4+ T cells sorted from blood. Noted subset: CD45RA+ positively selected. This clonotype was obtained from a woman aged 25-40 years in good health. In DNA form, the CDR3 reads TGCAGTGCTAGACAGGGTCGGGAGCTGTTTTTT. Residues: CSARQGRELFF.